This T cell receptor beta chain was documented in a study of T-cell memory formation after mild COVID-19. The CDR3 has 14 residues. The germline gives CDR1 SGHRS, CDR2 YFSETQ. Trimming took 3 bases from V and 6 from J; bases not matched to a gene: 8. From 5'RACE with constant-segment primers came TCR alpha and TCR beta cDNA libraries that carried sample barcodes and UMIs. Each CDR3 protein is one row after TCRdb ran MiXCR on the 5' RACE reads. The sample carries about 430,000 distinct CDR3 sequences, roughly 18% recorded once. The receptor was derived from a man aged 18 to 30 who had mild COVID-19 (a few samples of this study predate the infection). Cell type and time point are not known. The material sequenced was PBMCs or a T cell subset sorted from them (not recorded which). This chain uses TRBV5-1 with TRBJ2-7; 8 bases fit TRBD1. For the CDR3, the DNA is TGCGCCAGCAGCTCCGGGACAGGTGGCTCCGAGCAGTACGTC. It translates to CASSSGTGGSEQYV.